The rows below give T cell receptor beta chains drawn from one sample of a study of T cells after yellow fever vaccination. Using its own MiXCR run on the 5' RACE reads, TCRdb lists one record per CDR3 protein. The table lists under 150,000 distinct CDR3 sequences, 6.5% to 8.5% of them singletons. The source material was CD4+ T cells sorted from PBMCs, sampled 5 days after the yellow fever booster vaccination. These TCRs come from a man in his thirties or forties who received the YFV17D yellow fever vaccine. Each CDR3 is given with its conserved first and last residue. The D gene is left open where the match is weak. Some rows have no size entry. The others give once, few or many, or a class for an expanded clone.

. . TRBJ1-5 TRBV23-1 CASSRREGLAGNQPQHF TGCGCCAGCAGTAGACGAGAAGGACTAGCTGGCAATCAGCCCCAGCATTTT
. many TRBJ1-1 TRBV6-5 CASSLQVADTEAFF TGTGCCAGCAGTCTACAGGTTGCGGACACTGAAGCTTTCTTT
. many TRBJ2-1 TRBV21-1 CASSKDGPSYNEQFF TGTGCCAGCAGCAAGGATGGTCCGTCCTACAATGAGCAGTTCTTC
. many TRBJ2-1 TRBV6-5 CASSYSRPHEQFF TGTGCCAGCAGTTACTCCCGCCCCCATGAGCAGTTCTTC
TRBD2 few TRBJ2-3 TRBV4-2 CASSPRTSGRAGTDTQYF TGTGCCAGCAGCCCAAGGACTAGCGGGAGGGCGGGCACAGATACGCAGTATTTT
TRBD2 many TRBJ2-7 TRBV3-1 CASSRLAGVSYEQYF TGTGCCAGCAGCCGACTAGCGGGAGTGTCCTACGAGCAGTACTTC
. many TRBJ1-1 TRBV28 CASPPPGSGPGGNTEAFF TGTGCCAGCCCTCCCCCCGGATCAGGCCCTGGTGGGAACACTGAAGCTTTCTTT
TRBD2 many TRBJ2-5 TRBV20-1 CSARVIAGAETQYF TGCAGTGCTAGAGTAATAGCGGGAGCTGAGACCCAGTACTTC
. many TRBJ2-1 TRBV7-8 CASSLYPTIRGRTRGGFF TGTGCCAGCAGCTTATACCCAACGATCAGGGGACGGACACGAGGGGGGTTCTTC
TRBD2 . TRBJ2-3 TRBV30 CAWGRLAGVSDTQYF TGTGCCTGGGGGAGACTAGCGGGAGTTTCGGATACGCAGTATTTT
TRBD2 many TRBJ2-3 TRBV20-1 CSAREGTSSTDTQYF TGCAGTGCTAGAGAGGGGACTAGTAGTACAGATACGCAGTATTTT
. many TRBJ1-6 TRBV12-3/TRBV12-4 CASSAQGYNSPLHF TGTGCCAGCAGTGCACAGGGCTATAATTCACCCCTCCACTTT
. . TRBJ2-5 TRBV14 CASSQASSGTQYF TGTGCCAGCAGCCAAGCGTCTTCGGGGACCCAGTACTTC
TRBD1 many TRBJ1-2 TRBV25-1 CASSMTGVFGGYTF TGTGCCAGCAGTATGACAGGGGTTTTCGGCGGCTACACCTTC
. many TRBJ2-3 TRBV2 CASSEVGSDTDTQYF TGTGCCAGCAGTGAGGTTGGTAGCGACACAGATACGCAGTATTTT
TRBD1 few TRBJ2-7 TRBV7-2 CASSTRTGAAYEQYF TGTGCCAGCAGTACACGGACAGGGGCGGCCTACGAGCAGTACTTC
TRBD1 many TRBJ2-3 TRBV29-1 CSGTRTGATDTQYF TGCAGCGGTACCAGGACAGGGGCCACAGATACGCAGTATTTT
TRBD2 many TRBJ2-1 TRBV6-2/TRBV6-3 CASSYGGRGLASGVINEQFF TGTGCCAGCAGTTACGGGGGACGGGGACTAGCCTCGGGAGTGATTAATGAGCAGTTCTTC
. many TRBJ2-3 TRBV5-1 CASAVRASGTDTQYF TGCGCCAGCGCGGTGCGGGCTAGCGGCACAGATACGCAGTATTTT
. many TRBJ2-1 TRBV29-1 CSGTLREQFF TGCAGCGGAACTCTGCGTGAGCAGTTCTTC
. many TRBJ2-5 TRBV7-8 CASSTPRAGKETQYF TGTGCCAGCAGCACGCCCCGCGCGGGCAAAGAGACCCAGTACTTC
. many TRBJ1-1 TRBV10-1 CASSEDRRNTEAFF TGCGCCAGCAGTGAGGACAGGAGGAACACTGAAGCTTTCTTT
. few TRBJ1-2 TRBV12-3/TRBV12-4 CASSLDGSYGYTF TGTGCCAGCAGTTTAGACGGCAGCTATGGCTACACCTTC
TRBD2 many TRBJ2-5 TRBV11-3 CASSFAGAETQYF TGTGCCAGCAGCTTTGCGGGAGCGGAGACCCAGTACTTC
. few TRBJ1-6 TRBV25-1 CASSNRVGASPLHF TGTGCCAGCAGTAACAGGGTAGGAGCTTCACCCCTCCACTTT
. many TRBJ2-3 TRBV11-2 CASSSSSRGTDTQYF TGTGCCAGCAGCTCTTCTAGCCGTGGGACAGATACGCAGTATTTT
. many TRBJ1-1 TRBV29-1 CSVESRGNTEAFF TGCAGCGTTGAGTCCAGGGGAAACACTGAAGCTTTCTTT
. many TRBJ1-1 TRBV29-1 CSVEDPVHTEAFF TGCAGCGTTGAAGATCCGGTCCACACTGAAGCTTTCTTT
TRBD1 many TRBJ2-1 TRBV5-1 CASSLEGAYNEQFF TGCGCCAGCAGCTTGGAGGGGGCTTACAATGAGCAGTTCTTC
TRBD2 . TRBJ2-1 TRBV6-4 CASSDRTSGRESYNEQFF TGTGCCAGCAGTGATCGGACTAGCGGGAGGGAGTCCTACAATGAGCAGTTCTTC
. many TRBJ2-5 TRBV20-1 CSALLSGRFQERPRASAETQYF TGCAGTGCTCTCCTCTCGGGGCGATTCCAAGAGAGACCAAGGGCTTCTGCGGAGACCCAGTACTTC
TRBD2 many TRBJ2-1 TRBV30 CAWSPRSGRANEQFF TGTGCCTGGAGTCCTCGTAGCGGGAGGGCAAATGAGCAGTTCTTC
TRBD2 many TRBJ2-3 TRBV20-1 CSAASGSLSTDTQYF TGCAGTGCTGCGAGCGGGAGTCTAAGCACAGATACGCAGTATTTT
TRBD2 many TRBJ2-1 TRBV6-5 CASSFKQGWGGSYNEQFF TGTGCCAGCAGTTTCAAACAAGGATGGGGGGGCTCCTACAATGAGCAGTTCTTC
. . TRBJ2-5 TRBV5-1 CASSLSTGYEETQYF TGCGCCAGCAGCCTATCGACGGGGTATGAAGAGACCCAGTACTTC
TRBD2 many TRBJ2-5 TRBV5-1 CASRRLAGRGETQYF TGCGCCAGCAGAAGACTAGCGGGACGTGGCGAGACCCAGTACTTC
TRBD2 many TRBJ2-3 TRBV15 CATSTQREMGDTQYF TGTGCCACCAGCACCCAGCGGGAGATGGGAGATACGCAGTATTTT
. . TRBJ2-1 TRBV7-9 CASTHKNEQFF TGTGCCAGCACCCACAAGAATGAGCAGTTCTTC
. . TRBJ2-7 TRBV30 CAWRPVAAYEQYF TGTGCCTGGAGACCGGTAGCGGCCTACGAGCAGTACTTC
. many TRBJ2-4 TRBV11-2 CASSRDLGNIQYF TGTGCCAGCAGCCGCGATCTCGGAAACATTCAGTACTTC
. . TRBJ2-7 TRBV11-2 CASSPTLGLSKEQYF TGTGCCAGCAGCCCCACGTTGGGGTTGAGTAAAGAGCAGTACTTC
TRBD2 many TRBJ2-7 TRBV12-3/TRBV12-4 CASSPGLAGIYEQYF TGTGCCAGCTCCCCGGGACTAGCGGGAATCTACGAGCAGTACTTC
. many TRBJ2-7 TRBV12-3/TRBV12-4 CASSQTRDTEYF TGTGCCAGCAGCCAAACCAGGGACACTGAGTACTTC
TRBD1 many TRBJ2-7 TRBV28 CASSSGDRESRYEQYF TGTGCCAGCAGTTCGGGGGACAGGGAAAGTCGGTACGAGCAGTACTTC
. . TRBJ2-1 TRBV4-3 CASSQEQGRDGEQFF TGCGCCAGCAGCCAAGAACAGGGGCGGGACGGGGAGCAGTTCTTC
. many TRBJ2-5 TRBV5-1 CASSKDTGSQETQYF TGCGCCAGCAGCAAAGACACAGGATCCCAAGAGACCCAGTACTTC